The 15 T cell receptor beta chains below all came from one sample that was sequenced in a study of response to subunit inactivated influenza vaccine. TCRdb re-called the RT-PCR reads with MiXCR, one entry per CDR3 protein. Among 450,000 to 600,000 distinct CDR3 sequences listed, about 8% were seen once. Sequencing was performed on PBMCs from blood, taken less than 25 months after vaccination. Receptors were obtained from a man aged 50-75 years who received an inactivated influenza vaccine.

This clonotype was seen a few times. This chain joins TRBV4-3 and TRBJ2-3; 8 nucleotides line up with TRBD2. The CDR3 is made up of 19 amino acids. Trimming removed 1 base from V and 0 bases from J; junction bases left unmatched: 12. The V gene's germline CDR1 is LGHNA and CDR2 YSLEER. CDR3 sequence (DNA): TGCGCCAGCAGCCAAGTGCGCGGCGGGGGGCAGATAAGCACAGATACGCAGTATTTT. Protein sequence: CASSQVRGGGQISTDTQYF.

This chain joins TRBV6-1 and TRBJ1-4; D not certain. There are 13 residues in the CDR3. V lost 8 bases to trimming and J lost 8 bases, with 15 bases between them. CDR1 MNHNS and CDR2 SASEGT come from the germline V gene. CDR3 loop: CASRTHKTEKLFF. The CDR3 coding sequence is TGTGCCAGCCGCACCCATAAAACCGAAAAACTGTTTTTT.

This chain connects TRBV7-2 to TRBJ2-7; possibly TRBD1 for D (7 bases). Germline lookup yields CDR1 SGHTA and CDR2 FQGNSA. Trimming took off 3 bases at V and 2 bases at J, with 14 bases between the two ends. This CDR3 contains 15 residues. CDR3 sequence: CASSLQAGGPYEQYF. Here the CDR3 DNA reads TGTGCCAGCAGCTTGCAGGCAGGGGGGCCCTACGAGCAGTACTTC.

This clonotype was seen a handful of times. The genes are TRBV6-1 and TRBJ1-6; a possible D gene is TRBD1 (6 bases). The germline V gene has CDR1 MNHNS and CDR2 SASEGT. The CDR3 has 15 residues. Trimming took off 7 bases at V and 8 bases at J, with 18 bases between the two ends. This CDR3 is CASTLKQGFDSPLHF. The CDR3 DNA reads TGTGCCAGCACCCTAAAACAGGGATTCGATTCACCCCTCCACTTT.

There are a few counts of this clonotype. The chain is built from TRBV4-3 and TRBJ2-7; maybe TRBD2 (6 bases). This CDR3 is built from 16 residues. V was cut by 0 bases and J by 0 bases, with 12 bases left in between. The germline gives CDR1 LGHNA, CDR2 YSLEER. The CDR3 loop reads CASSQDTGLLSYEQYF. The CDR3 region has the DNA TGCGCCAGCAGCCAAGACACGGGACTGCTCTCCTACGAGCAGTACTTC.

This clonotype has more than one count but fewer than ten. The chain couples TRBV12-3 or TRBV12-4 to TRBJ2-2; the D call may be TRBD1 or TRBD2 (5 bases each). The CDR3 has 18 residues. Deletions cut 6 bases from V and 3 bases from J, with 23 bases between. The CDR3 reads CASSFRDVRFPDTGELFF. Here the CDR3 DNA reads TGTGCCAGCAGCTTTAGGGACGTGAGGTTCCCCGACACCGGGGAGCTGTTTTTT.

This clonotype showed up just a few times. The V call is TRBV20-1, the J call TRBJ2-4; TRBD2 agrees at 14 bases. The ends lost 1 base at V and 1 base at J; junction bases unmatched: 12. Germline loops: CDR1 DFQATT, CDR2 SNEGSKA (reference sequence). The CDR3 is made up of 20 amino acids. The CDR3 bases are TGCAGTGCTAGAGGGGCGGGGACTAGCGGGAGAACGGGCGCCAAAAACATTCAGTACTTC. Protein: CSARGAGTSGRTGAKNIQYF.

This rearrangement joins TRBV4-2 to TRBJ2-7; D is perhaps TRBD2 (5 bases). CDR1 and CDR2 (germline): LGHNA, YNFKEQ. The germline V and J ends were trimmed by 0 bases and 2 bases, with 11 bases remaining between them. CDR3 length: 15 amino acids. CDR3 loop: CASSQELASPYEQYF. For the CDR3, the DNA is TGTGCCAGCAGCCAAGAGCTAGCATCTCCCTACGAGCAGTACTTC.

This clonotype was recorded a few times. V is TRBV7-2 and J is TRBJ2-5; D perhaps matches TRBD1 (6 bases). Deletions cut 1 base from V and 4 bases from J, with 10 bases between. Germline V gene lookup returns CDR1 SGHTA and CDR2 FQGNSA. CDR3 length equals 14 residues. This CDR3 is CASSLDWGRETQYF. The DNA of the CDR3 is TGTGCCAGCAGCTTAGATTGGGGGCGAGAGACCCAGTACTTC.

Ten or more counts support this clonotype. V gene TRBV20-1 combines with J gene TRBJ2-1; 12 bases align to TRBD2. Per the germline V gene, CDR1 is DFQATT and CDR2 is SNEGSKA (reference sequence). V gave up 5 bases and J gave up 1 base; unmatched junction bases: 3. This CDR3 region has 15 residues. CDR3 sequence (DNA): TGCAGTGCTTTGACTAGCGGGGGTTCCTACAATGAGCAGTTCTTC. Its translation is CSALTSGGSYNEQFF.

This clonotype was seen only a few times. The V and J genes are TRBV6-1 and TRBJ1-6; weak D call: TRBD1 (6 bases). V dropped 4 bases and J dropped 5 bases, with 9 bases sitting between them. Germline V gene data show CDR1 as MNHNS and CDR2 as SASEGT. The CDR3 extends over 14 amino acids. CDR3: CASSVQGNNSPLHF. For the CDR3, the DNA is TGTGCCAGCAGTGTACAGGGAAATAATTCACCCCTCCACTTT.

This clonotype occurred a few times. The chain recombines TRBV9 with TRBJ1-1; 10 nucleotides align to TRBD1. Trimming removed 3 bases from V and 0 bases from J; junction bases left unmatched: 8. Germline V gene lookup returns CDR1 SGDLS and CDR2 YYNGEE. This CDR3 spans 17 amino acids. CDR3 DNA sequence: TGTGCCAGCAGCGAGGGACAGGGGTTAGCAATGAACACTGAAGCTTTCTTT. Translation gives CASSEGQGLAMNTEAFF.

This clonotype has ten or more counts. V and J are TRBV5-1 and TRBJ2-7; 10 bases are shared with TRBD1. CDR1 and CDR2 from the germline V gene are SGHRS and YFSETQ. This CDR3 comprises 18 residues. V shed 4 bases, J shed 2 bases, and the junction held 15 bases outside the gene matches. The CDR3: CASSVALKTGGLAYEQYF. CDR3 in DNA: TGCGCCAGCAGCGTAGCTCTCAAGACAGGGGGCCTAGCCTACGAGCAGTACTTC.

This clonotype was seen repeatedly, ten times or more. The V gene is TRBV11-2, the J gene TRBJ2-1; a weak D match, TRBD1 (5 bases). Looked up from germline, CDR1 is SGHAT and CDR2 is FQNNGV. This CDR3 spans 16 amino acids. V lost 2 bases and J lost 2, with 13 bases in between. The DNA for the CDR3 is TGTGCCAGCAGCTTATGGGGCTACCAAACCTACAATGAGCAGTTCTTC. Its protein is CASSLWGYQTYNEQFF.

The V call is TRBV2, the J call TRBJ2-7; D is unresolved. In germline, CDR1 is SNHLY, CDR2 FYNNEI. Trimming removed 4 bases from V and 7 bases from J, with 14 bases in between. The CDR3 is 13 amino acids. The DNA of the CDR3 is TGTGCCAGCAGTGCTGCCCCACTGGGTGAGCAGTACTTC. It translates to CASSAAPLGEQYF.